This entry lists 27 T cell receptor beta chains sequenced from one sample in a study of cytomegalovirus exposure and HLA in healthy donors. This PCR relied on a set of 60 Vbeta primers and 13 Jbeta primers. The method was immunoSEQ multiplex PCR; TCRdb's version includes in-frame clones alone and lacks a portion of them. The sample lists nearly 200,000 clones, around 83% occurring once. The specimen was PBMCs. These receptors all stem from a woman aged 45-59 years in good health and CMV-seropositive.

The chain employs TRBV10-3 and TRBJ1-5; D is perhaps TRBD1 (6 bases). Trimming pared 7 bases from V and 3 bases from J, leaving 7 bases between. From germline, CDR1 is ENHRY and CDR2 SYGVKD. The CDR3 contains 12 residues. CDR3 DNA sequence: TGTGCCATCAAGGGGGACAATCAGCCCCAGCATTTT. Residues: CAIKGDNQPQHF.

The chain links TRBV6-1 to TRBJ1-4; 7 nucleotides match TRBD1. CDR1 is MNHNS, CDR2 SASEGT, per germline. Losses at the gene ends were 4 bases for V and 6 bases for J; bases not matched to a gene: 11. The CDR3 extends over 16 amino acids. CDR3 region: CASSGQGGYKDEKLFF. The CDR3 nucleotides read TGTGCCAGCAGTGGACAGGGCGGGTATAAGGATGAAAAACTGTTTTTT.

This chain connects TRBV7-2 to TRBJ1-1; 8 positions match TRBD1. There are 16 residues in the CDR3. Trimming cost V 5 bases and J 0 bases; bases outside gene matches: 8. Germline values: CDR1 SGHTA, CDR2 FQGNSA. The CDR3 nucleotides read TGTGCCAGCAGCCAGTTGACAGGGGCGTTGAACACTGAAGCTTTCTTT. This encodes CASSQLTGALNTEAFF.

The chain recombines TRBV28 with TRBJ2-5, with 10 positions matching TRBD1. The CDR3 runs 16 residues. The ends lost 4 bases at V and 5 bases at J; junction bases unmatched: 10. From germline, CDR1 is MDHEN and CDR2 SYDVKM. DNA for the CDR3: TGTGCCAGCAGTTGGGGACAGGGGAGGAAAACCGAGACCCAGTACTTC. Amino acid sequence: CASSWGQGRKTETQYF.

The gene calls are TRBV5-6 and TRBJ2-5; D gene ambiguous. The DNA end lines up better with TRBJ2-7; the J call may be wrong. CDR1 and CDR2 from the germline V gene are SGHDT and YYEEEE. The CDR3 runs to 15 residues. The CDR3 region has the DNA TGTGCCAGCAGCTTGTCCCCTGATCTCCCCTACGAGCAGTACTTC. As protein: CASSLSPDLPYEQYF.

Details on this clone: One end of the junction is discordant with germline, which a read error may explain. CDR3 protein: CASSDDSGANGLTF. In nucleotides, the CDR3 is TGTGCCAGCAGTGATGACTCTGGGGCCAACGGCCTGACTTTC. This rearrangement joins TRBV6-5 to TRBJ2-6; maybe TRBD1 (5 bases). Germline CDR1 MNHEY, CDR2 SVGAGI. The CDR3 totals 14 residues.

The CDR3 protein is CASSLDRSPWYEQFF. CDR3 DNA sequence: TGTGCCAGCAGCTTAGACAGGTCTCCTTGGTATGAGCAGTTCTTC. V usage is TRBV7-2 and J usage is TRBJ2-1, with D tentatively TRBD1 (5 bases). The CDR3 is 15 amino acids. CDR1 is SGHTA, CDR2 FQGNSA, per germline. V was pared by 1 base and J by 8 bases, with 15 bases between.

This clone showed up just once. The chain joins TRBV2 to TRBJ1-2; no reliable D call. V lost 2 bases to trimming and J lost 1 base, with 8 bases between them. CDR3 size: 14 residues. Germline V gene data show CDR1 as SNHLY and CDR2 as FYNNEI. The CDR3 loop is CASSELTYNYGYTF. CDR3 coding DNA: TGTGCCAGCAGTGAATTGACTTATAACTATGGCTACACCTTC.

The rearrangement links TRBV2 to TRBJ1-5, with D possibly TRBD1 on 5 matching bases. Germline CDR1 is SNHLY and CDR2 is FYNNEI. Between the trimmed V and J ends, which lost 4 bases and 7 bases, there was a span of 11 bases. There are 13 residues in the CDR3. CDR3 sequence (DNA): TGTGCCAGCAGTGTGGGGGGTGGCCAGCCCCAGCATTTT. It codes for CASSVGGGQPQHF.

This clone was picked up one time. The V and J genes are TRBV4-3 and TRBJ1-2, with D tentatively TRBD1 (5 bases). V lost 1 base, J lost 6 bases, and 12 bases lay in between. This CDR3 is 14 amino acids long. Germline lookup yields CDR1 LGHNA and CDR2 YSLEER. The CDR3 nucleotides are TGCGCCAGCAGCCAAGCTCCTTGGGGGGATGGCTACACCTTC. Translation: CASSQAPWGDGYTF.

This sequence joins TRBV5-1 and TRBJ1-1; 9 nucleotides match TRBD1. The CDR3 covers 15 residues. The V gene end was trimmed by 2 bases and the J gene end by 6 bases; junction bases not matched to a gene: 8. Germline CDR1 reads SGHRS; CDR2 reads YFSETQ. Written as DNA, the CDR3 is TGCGCCAGCAGCTTATGGGACAGGGAGACTGCTGAAGCTTTCTTT. Protein product: CASSLWDRETAEAFF.

The chain links TRBV19 to TRBJ1-1; a weak D match, TRBD1 (6 bases). The CDR3 covers 14 residues. The germline V gene encodes CDR1 LNHDA and CDR2 SQIVND (reference sequence). V was trimmed by 8 bases and J by 6 bases, leaving 19 bases between them. The CDR3 coding sequence is TGTGCCAGTTCCCGCGTCGGACAGTACTCTGAAGCTTTCTTT. Translated: CASSRVGQYSEAFF.

This clone was detected only once. The chain has TRBV29-1 and TRBJ2-5; TRBD1 agrees at 7 bases. The CDR3 loop spans 16 amino acids. Per germline, CDR1 SQVTM and CDR2 ANQGSEA. V was pared by 2 bases and J by 1 base, with 10 bases of the junction left unmatched. The CDR3 DNA follows: TGCAGCGTTGAATGGGGGACAGAACGAATCCAAGAGACCCAGTACTTC. Translating gives CSVEWGTERIQETQYF.

CDR3 in amino acids: CASSQIFLDRNSYEQYF. CDR3 DNA: TGCGCCAGCAGCCAAATCTTCTTGGACAGAAACTCCTACGAGCAGTACTTC. The J gene is TRBJ2-7, the V gene TRBV4-1; D perhaps matches TRBD1 (6 bases). Trimming cost V 2 bases and J 0 bases, with 17 bases left between them. The germline gives CDR1 MGHRA, CDR2 YSYEKL. The CDR3 has 17 amino acids.

This chain joins TRBV10-3 and TRBJ2-3; D ambiguous. The CDR3 runs to 12 residues. The V and J ends lost 4 bases and 6 bases respectively, with 8 bases between them. Per the germline V gene, CDR1 is ENHRY and CDR2 is SYGVKD. The CDR3 region is CAISGSEDTQYF. For the CDR3, the DNA is TGTGCCATCAGTGGCTCGGAGGATACGCAGTATTTT.

The chain employs TRBV2 and TRBJ2-1, with 12 bases fitting TRBD1. CDR1 is SNHLY and CDR2 is FYNNEI in the germline V gene. The CDR3 covers 16 residues. Losses at the gene ends were 4 bases for V and 6 bases for J; bases not matched to a gene: 7. The CDR3 nucleotides read TGTGCCAGCAGTGGTATGGGACAGGGGGCCCTCAATGAGCAGTTCTTC. Translated, it gives CASSGMGQGALNEQFF.

The gene calls are TRBV7-9 and TRBJ1-3, with D possibly matching TRBD1 (5 bases). V was trimmed by 4 bases and J by 7 bases, leaving 11 bases between them. The germline gives CDR1 SEHNR, CDR2 FQNEAQ (reference sequence). This CDR3 region has 13 residues. CDR3 nucleotide sequence: TGTGCCAGCAGCTCCGGGGGGAGGAACACCATATATTTT. It is translated as CASSSGGRNTIYF. Variable domain in full (rest from reference TRBV7-9 and TRBJ1-3): DTGVSQNPRHKITKRGQNVTFRCDPISEHNRLYWYRQTLGQGPEFLTYFQNEAQLEKSRLLSDRFSAERPKGSFSTLEIQRTEQGDSAMYLCASSSGGRNTIYFGEGSWLTVV.

This clone was seen a few times. This chain connects TRBV6-5 to TRBJ1-5; TRBD1 matches 10 bases. Germline assignment: CDR1 MNHEY and CDR2 SVGAGI. The CDR3 sequence is 16 residues long. V lost 1 base and J lost 3; bases outside the gene matches: 3. In DNA form, the CDR3 reads TGTGCCAGCAGTTACTACGGGACAGGGGACAATCAGCCCCAGCATTTT. Translation gives CASSYYGTGDNQPQHF.

As regards this clone: The sample has other DNA sequences that encode this CDR3 too. DNA for the CDR3: TGTGCCAGCAGCCCGGGACAATATGGCTACACCTTC. This sequence encodes CASSPGQYGYTF. The J gene is TRBJ1-2, the V gene TRBV5-6, with a possible D match to TRBD1 (6 bases). Germline CDR1 reads SGHDT; CDR2 reads YYEEEE. V lost 4 bases to trimming and J lost 5 bases, with 9 bases between them. The CDR3 is 12 amino acids.

This chain links TRBV20-1 with TRBJ2-3; no reliable D call. Germline loops: CDR1 DFQATT, CDR2 SNEGSKA (reference sequence). The CDR3 extends over 11 amino acids. V was shortened by 2 bases and J by 4 bases, with 4 bases between the two germline ends. The CDR3 is CSARPSDTQYF. CDR3 coding DNA: TGCAGTGCTAGACCCTCAGATACGCAGTATTTT.

The chain recombines TRBV10-3 with TRBJ1-1, with D possibly TRBD1 on 6 matching bases. Per the germline V gene, CDR1 is ENHRY and CDR2 is SYGVKD. Deletions cut 5 bases from V and 6 bases from J, with 13 bases between. The CDR3 sequence is 13 residues long. CDR3 DNA: TGTGCCATCAGTAGGGACACCAACTCTGAAGCTTTCTTT. Its translation is CAISRDTNSEAFF.

The gene calls are TRBV18 and TRBJ2-5; D gene unclear. Deletions cut 3 bases from V and 1 base from J, with 3 bases between. The germline V gene has CDR1 KGHSH and CDR2 LQKENI. There are 12 residues in the CDR3. CDR3 region: CASSPRQETQYF. As DNA, the CDR3 is TGTGCCAGCTCACCGCGCCAAGAGACCCAGTACTTC.

The chain links TRBV11-1 to TRBJ2-2, with TRBD1 as a possible D gene (6 bases). The CDR3 is 14 amino acids. Per germline, CDR1 SGHAT and CDR2 FQDESV (reference sequence). Trimming took off 4 bases at V and 7 bases at J, with 13 bases between the two ends. The CDR3 sequence is CASSWTGHSGELFF. In DNA form, the CDR3 reads TGTGCCAGCAGCTGGACGGGACATAGCGGGGAGCTGTTTTTT.

The CDR3 region has the DNA TGCGCCAGCAGCCAAGTCCGAGGGGAAAAACTGTTTTTT. Translating gives CASSQVRGEKLFF. This rearrangement joins TRBV4-1 to TRBJ1-4; the D is unclear. Germline assignment: CDR1 MGHRA and CDR2 YSYEKL. This CDR3 contains 13 residues. Trimming shortened V by 1 base and J by 8 bases, and 8 bases separated the two germline ends.

The sample holds a few counts of this clone. The chain recombines TRBV4-1 with TRBJ2-2; 11 bases align to TRBD2. V shed 4 bases and J 4 bases; nucleotides not matched to a gene: 5. The CDR3 has 16 residues. Germline-derived CDR1 and CDR2 are MGHRA and YSYEKL. In DNA, the CDR3 is TGCGCCAGCAGCCGAACCGGGACTAGCGGCACCGGGGAGCTGTTTTTT. Translated, it gives CASSRTGTSGTGELFF.

The chain is built from TRBV27 and TRBJ1-4, with TRBD1 as a possible D gene (5 bases). CDR3 size: 16 residues. Germline V lookup: CDR1 MNHEY, CDR2 SMNVEV (reference sequence). V shed 3 bases and J shed 2 bases, with 13 bases lying between them. The CDR3 DNA follows: TGTGCCAGCAGTTTCGGGCAGGGTGGCACTAATGAAAAACTGTTTTTT. It translates to CASSFGQGGTNEKLFF.

The chain joins TRBV27 to TRBJ2-7; 9 nucleotides align to TRBD1. Losses at the gene ends were 6 bases for V and 1 base for J; bases not matched to a gene: 7. In germline, CDR1 is MNHEY, CDR2 SMNVEV (reference sequence). CDR3 size: 15 residues. The CDR3 is CASRRAGTGSYEQYF. The CDR3, as DNA: TGTGCCAGCAGAAGGGCCGGGACAGGGTCCTACGAGCAGTACTTC.